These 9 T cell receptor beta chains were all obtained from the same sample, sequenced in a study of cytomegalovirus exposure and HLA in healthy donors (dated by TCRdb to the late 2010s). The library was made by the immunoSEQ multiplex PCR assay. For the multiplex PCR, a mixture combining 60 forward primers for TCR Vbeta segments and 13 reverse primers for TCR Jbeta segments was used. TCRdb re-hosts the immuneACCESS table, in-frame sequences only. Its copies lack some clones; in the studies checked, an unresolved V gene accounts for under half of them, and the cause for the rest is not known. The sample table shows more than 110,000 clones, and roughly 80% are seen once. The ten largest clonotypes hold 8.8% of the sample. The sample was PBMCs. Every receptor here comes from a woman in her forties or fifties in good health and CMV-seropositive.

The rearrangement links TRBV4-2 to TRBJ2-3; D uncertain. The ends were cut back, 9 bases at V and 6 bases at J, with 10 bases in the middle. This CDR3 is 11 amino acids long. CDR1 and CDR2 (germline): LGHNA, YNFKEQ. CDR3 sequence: CASQTRDTQYF. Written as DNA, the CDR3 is TGTGCCAGTCAGACGAGGGATACGCAGTATTTT.

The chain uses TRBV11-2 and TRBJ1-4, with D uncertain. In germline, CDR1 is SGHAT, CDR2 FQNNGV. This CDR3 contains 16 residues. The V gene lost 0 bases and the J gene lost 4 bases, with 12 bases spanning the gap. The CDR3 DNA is TGTGCCAGCAGCTTAGATTCCCGCCGGTTTAATGAAAAACTGTTTTTT. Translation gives CASSLDSRRFNEKLFF.

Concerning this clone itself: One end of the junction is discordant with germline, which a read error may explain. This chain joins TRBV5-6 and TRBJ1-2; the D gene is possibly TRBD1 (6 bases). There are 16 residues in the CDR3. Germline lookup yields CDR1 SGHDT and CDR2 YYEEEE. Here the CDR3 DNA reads TGTGCCAGCAGCGGACTTACGAGGGGGTTTGCGGATGGCTACATCTTC. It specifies CASSGLTRGFADGYIF.

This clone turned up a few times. The CDR3 is CASSWTGAYEQYF. The CDR3 DNA follows: TGTGCCAGCAGTTGGACAGGAGCCTACGAGCAGTACTTC. V and J are TRBV27 and TRBJ2-7; TRBD1 aligns across 7 bases. The CDR3 has 13 amino acids. The J segment lost 2 bases and the V segment lost 4 bases, leaving 2 bases of the junction unmatched. The germline gives CDR1 MNHEY, CDR2 SMNVEV (reference sequence).

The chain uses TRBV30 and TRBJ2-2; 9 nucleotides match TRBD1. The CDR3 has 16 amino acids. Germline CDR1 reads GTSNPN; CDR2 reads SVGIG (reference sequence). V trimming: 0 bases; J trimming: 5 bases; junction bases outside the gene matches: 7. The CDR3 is CAWSVVLGQGTGELFF. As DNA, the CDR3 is TGTGCCTGGAGTGTAGTGCTCGGACAGGGGACCGGGGAGCTGTTTTTT.

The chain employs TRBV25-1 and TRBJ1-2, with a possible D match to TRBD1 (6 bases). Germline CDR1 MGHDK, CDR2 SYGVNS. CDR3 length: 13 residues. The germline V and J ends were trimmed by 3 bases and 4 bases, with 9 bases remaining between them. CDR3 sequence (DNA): TGTGCCAGCAGTGATACAGGGTTCTATGGCTACACCTTC. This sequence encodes CASSDTGFYGYTF.

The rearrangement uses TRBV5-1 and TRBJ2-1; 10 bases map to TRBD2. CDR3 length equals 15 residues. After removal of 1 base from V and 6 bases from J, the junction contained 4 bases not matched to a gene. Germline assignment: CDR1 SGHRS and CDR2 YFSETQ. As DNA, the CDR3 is TGCGCCAGCAGCTTGAGCGGGGGGGGCTCCAATGAGCAGTTCTTC. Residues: CASSLSGGGSNEQFF.

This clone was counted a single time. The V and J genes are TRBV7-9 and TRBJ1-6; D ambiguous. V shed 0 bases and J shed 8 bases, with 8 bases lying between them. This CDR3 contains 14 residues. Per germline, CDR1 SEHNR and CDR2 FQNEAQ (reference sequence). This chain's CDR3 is CASSLAVLYSPLHF. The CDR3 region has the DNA TGTGCCAGCAGCTTAGCCGTCCTGTATTCACCCCTCCACTTT.

The CDR3 nucleotides read TGTGCCAGCAGCTTACCCAGGGAGACCCAGTACTTC. Its protein is CASSLPRETQYF. This chain connects TRBV7-2 to TRBJ2-5; D is unclear. V gave up 2 bases and J gave up 5 bases, with 6 bases separating them. This CDR3 has 12 amino acids. Germline CDR1 and CDR2: SGHTA and FQGNSA.